This entry describes one T cell receptor beta chain. This clonotype was observed many times. The clone's antigen remains unknown. Per-base qualities were not stored, and no clone one base away is much larger. This entry is derived from a study of early T cells in non-severe SARS-CoV-2 infection (TCRdb year 2021). About the study as a whole: Bulk RNA from unsorted whole blood was used for TCR sequencing, so alpha and beta chains could not be paired.

Results the study describes overall, beyond this receptor: Matching against VDJdb was skewed toward anti-spike CD8 responses, likely underestimated virus-specific expansions, and missed private and CD4 specificities.

The germline V gene provides CDR1 SQVTM and CDR2 ANQGSEA. V was cut back by 4 bases and J by 1 base, leaving a gap of 23 bases between them. The CDR3 holds 17 amino acids from the cysteine to the phenylalanine. Left in the record is the CDR3 DNA by itself, 51 bases read in frame from the first base. Set within a cohort of healthcare workers in London, UK, this nested case-control study involved weekly PCR testing of nasopharyngeal swabs along with blood sampling. Healthcare workers were recruited during the week of the UK lockdown, between 23 and 31 March 2020, and followed weekly for up to roughly 15 weeks. Preparation of the library involved 5' RACE. The listed sequencing device is NextSeq 500. Unique molecular identifiers were attached to individual cDNA molecules in the TCR library protocol so that sequencing error and PCR bias could be corrected. TCR alpha and beta chains were both sequenced, and the abundances of alpha and beta sequences in each sample were closely correlated with each other. In the original analysis: Decombinator V4 was used to annotate TCR sequences for V gene, J gene and CDR3. Expanded TCRs were defined as changing significantly between any two time points under a Poisson model with p below 0.0001. TCR abundances were normalised to the total number of TCRs sequenced per sample and were expressed as counts per million. MAIT TCRs were defined by TRAV1-2 paired with TRAJ12, TRAJ20 or TRAJ33, and iNKT TCRs by TRAV10 paired with TRAJ18. VDJdb, accessed 1 November 2021, was searched for CMV, EBV and SARS-CoV-2 annotated TCRs, excluding TCRs annotated for multiple antigens. Starting from the raw public reads, TCRdb applied fastp trimming at Q25, assembled clones with MiXCR and retained in-frame beta chains. Each CDR3 protein gets just one entry, which takes the most common genes and DNA from the rows behind it. The V and J calls and clone size come from TCRdb's table, not from the authors' own analysis. This sample holds around 45,000 distinct CDR3 sequences; roughly 7% were observed only once. The ten largest account for roughly 8% of the sample.

The sequence came from an adult who was a healthcare worker with PCR-confirmed SARS-CoV-2 infection or an uninfected control (not recorded which). Recombination linked TRBV29-1 to TRBJ2-7, with TRBD1 as a weak D call on 6 bases. Sequenced material: whole blood. The CDR3 loop reads CSVGGLQGEVRSYEQYF. The nucleotide sequence reads as follows: TGCAGCGTTGGGGGGCTACAGGGAGAGGTGCGGTCCTACGAGCAGTACTTC.